This TCR beta chain came from a study of CD8 T cells in Susac syndrome. Study-wide points: The CD4+ T cell repertoires in Susac syndrome did not show any clonal expansion.

Random hexamers primed reverse transcription of about 0.45 to 1 ug RNA. Amplification of TCR beta CDR3 spanned 54 Vbeta and 13 Jbeta via immunoSEQ multiplex PCR. TCRdb redid the calling of the immunoSEQ multiplex PCR reads with MiXCR, one entry per CDR3 protein. The data hold 150,000 to 200,000 distinct CDR3 sequences, with just under 95% observed a single time. Bulk CD8+ and CD4+ cells came from magnetic negative isolation; CD8+ TEMRA by FACS. This CDR3 is built from 16 residues. CDR1 and CDR2 from the germline V gene are SGDLS and YYNGEE. Trimming removed 4 bases from V and 0 bases from J, with 14 bases in between. On this clonotype: Its antigen is unidentified.

The J gene is TRBJ2-4, the V gene TRBV9, with a possible D match to TRBD2 (5 bases). The TCR sequence derives from a human donor with Susac syndrome. Sequenced input: CD4+ T cells from PBMCs. CDR3: CASSPREGVAKNIQYF. The CDR3 region has the DNA TGTGCCAGCAGCCCTCGGGAAGGAGTAGCCAAAAACATTCAGTACTTC.